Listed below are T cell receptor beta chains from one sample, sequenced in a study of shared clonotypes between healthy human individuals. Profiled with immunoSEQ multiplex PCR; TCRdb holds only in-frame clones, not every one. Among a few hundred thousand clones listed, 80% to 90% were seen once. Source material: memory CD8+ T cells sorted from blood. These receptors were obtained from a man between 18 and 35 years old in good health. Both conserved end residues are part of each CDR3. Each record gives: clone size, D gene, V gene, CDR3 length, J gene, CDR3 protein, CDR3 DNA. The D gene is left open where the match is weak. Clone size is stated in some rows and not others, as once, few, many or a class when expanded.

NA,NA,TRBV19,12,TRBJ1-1,CASSIWQGLAFF,TGTGCCAGTAGTATTTGGCAGGGTTTGGCTTTCTTT
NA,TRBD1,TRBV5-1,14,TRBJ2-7,CASRQAGGFYEQYF,TGCGCCAGTCGGCAGGCAGGGGGTTTTTACGAGCAGTACTTC
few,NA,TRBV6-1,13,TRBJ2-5,CASSPDRRETQYF,TGTGCCAGCAGCCCCGACAGACGCGAGACCCAGTACTTC
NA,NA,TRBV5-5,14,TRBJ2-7,CASSPSWGSYEQYF,TGTGCCAGCAGCCCAAGCTGGGGCTCCTACGAGCAGTACTTC
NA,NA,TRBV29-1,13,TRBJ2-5,CSVGPGQQETQYF,TGCAGCGTTGGTCCAGGACAGCAAGAGACCCAGTACTTC
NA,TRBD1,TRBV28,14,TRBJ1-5,CASSLVQGDQPQHF,TGTGCCAGCAGTTTAGTTCAGGGGGATCAGCCCCAGCATTTT
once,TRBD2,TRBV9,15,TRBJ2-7,CASSVSSGGPYEQYF,TGTGCCAGCAGCGTGTCTAGCGGGGGGCCCTACGAGCAGTACTTC
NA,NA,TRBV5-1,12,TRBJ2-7,CASSLTDYEQYF,TGCGCCAGCAGCTTGACAGACTACGAGCAGTACTTC
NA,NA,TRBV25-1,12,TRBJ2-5,CASSESGKTQYF,TGTGCCAGCAGTGAATCAGGCAAGACCCAGTACTTC
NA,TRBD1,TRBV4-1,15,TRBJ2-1,CASSQGQGTYNEQFF,TGCGCCAGCAGCCAGGGACAGGGGACCTACAATGAGCAGTTCTTC
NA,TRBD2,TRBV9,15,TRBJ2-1,CASSPSGNSYNEQFF,TGTGCCAGCAGTCCAAGCGGGAATTCCTACAATGAGCAGTTCTTC
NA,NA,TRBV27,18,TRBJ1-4,CASSFVGGRLGANEKLFF,TGTGCCAGCAGTTTCGTTGGGGGGAGGTTGGGGGCTAATGAAAAACTGTTTTTT
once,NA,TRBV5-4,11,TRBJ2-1,CASSWGVEQFF,TGTGCCAGCAGCTGGGGGGTTGAGCAGTTCTTC
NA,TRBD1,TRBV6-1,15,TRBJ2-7,CASSVTGALTYEQYF,TGTGCCAGCAGCGTGACAGGGGCCTTAACATACGAGCAGTACTTC
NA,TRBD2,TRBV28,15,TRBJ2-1,CASTSSGGAHNEQFF,TGTGCCAGCACCTCTAGCGGGGGGGCCCACAATGAGCAGTTCTTC
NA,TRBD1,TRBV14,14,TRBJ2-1,CASSERDSNNEQFF,TGTGCCAGCAGCGAGAGGGACAGTAACAATGAGCAGTTCTTC
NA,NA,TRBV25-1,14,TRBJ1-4,CASSEYENVEKLFF,TGTGCCAGCAGTGAATATGAGAACGTGGAAAAACTGTTTTTT
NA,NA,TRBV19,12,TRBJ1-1,CATRQGGTEAFF,TGTGCCACCCGTCAGGGAGGCACTGAAGCTTTCTTT
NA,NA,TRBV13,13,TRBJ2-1,CASSGTSYNEQFF,TGTGCCAGCAGCGGAACTTCCTACAATGAGCAGTTCTTC
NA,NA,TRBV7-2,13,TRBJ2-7,CASSSADTVEQYF,TGTGCCAGCAGCTCAGCTGACACGGTCGAGCAGTACTTC
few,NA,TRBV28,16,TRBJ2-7,CASSRHRDMSSYEQYF,TGTGCCAGCAGTCGTCACCGGGACATGAGCTCCTACGAGCAGTACTTC
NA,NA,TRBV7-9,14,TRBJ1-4,CASSRIGTNEKLFF,TGTGCCAGCAGCCGTATAGGTACGAATGAAAAACTGTTTTTT
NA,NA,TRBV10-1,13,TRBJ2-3,CASSDSWSDTQYF,TGCGCCAGCAGTGACAGCTGGTCAGATACGCAGTATTTT
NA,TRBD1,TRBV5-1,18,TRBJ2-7,CASGAGTGGGLASYEQYF,TGCGCCAGCGGAGCCGGGACAGGGGGAGGACTAGCTTCTTACGAGCAGTACTTC
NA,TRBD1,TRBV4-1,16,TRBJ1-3,CASSQEGQGAGNTIYF,TGCGCCAGCAGCCAAGAGGGACAGGGGGCTGGAAACACCATATATTTT
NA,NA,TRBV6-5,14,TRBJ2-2,CASSGGAFAGELFF,TGTGCCAGCAGTGGCGGGGCCTTCGCCGGGGAGCTGTTTTTT
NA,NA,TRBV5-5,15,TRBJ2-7,CASSLSEVRAYEQYF,TGTGCCAGCAGCCTATCGGAGGTAAGGGCCTACGAGCAGTACTTC
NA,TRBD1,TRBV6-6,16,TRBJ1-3,CASSYGKGTVGNTIYF,TGTGCCAGCAGTTACGGCAAGGGGACAGTCGGAAACACCATATATTTT
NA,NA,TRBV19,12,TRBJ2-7,CARLYNPYEQYF,TGTGCCAGGTTGTATAACCCCTACGAGCAGTACTTC
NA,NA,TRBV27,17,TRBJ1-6,CASSLSRIRSYNSPLHF,TGTGCCAGCAGTTTATCTAGAATCCGCTCCTATAATTCACCCCTCCACTTT
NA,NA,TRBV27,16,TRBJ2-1,CASKPPGTGKGCEQFF,TGTGCCAGCAAACCACCCGGGACGGGGAAGGGGTGTGAGCAGTTCTTC
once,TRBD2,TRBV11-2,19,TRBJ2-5,CASSLSLVMRGLGEETQYF,TGTGCCAGCAGCTTATCTTTGGTGATGCGAGGACTAGGCGAAGAGACCCAGTACTTC
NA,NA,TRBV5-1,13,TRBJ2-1,CASSPPGYHEQFF,TGCGCCAGCAGCCCCCCAGGCTATCATGAGCAGTTCTTC
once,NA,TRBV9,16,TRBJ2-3,CASSVEGGGGTDTQYF,TGTGCCAGCAGCGTAGAGGGGGGAGGTGGCACAGATACGCAGTATTTT
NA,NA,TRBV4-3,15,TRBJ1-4,CASSQDIGGGEKLFF,TGCGCCAGCAGCCAAGATATTGGGGGAGGGGAAAAACTGTTTTTT
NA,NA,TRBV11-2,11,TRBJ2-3,CATGFTDTQYF,TGTGCCACCGGTTTCACAGATACGCAGTATTTT
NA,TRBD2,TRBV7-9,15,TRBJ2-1,CASSSRGAAYNEQFF,TGTGCCAGCAGCTCGCGGGGGGCGGCCTACAATGAGCAGTTCTTC
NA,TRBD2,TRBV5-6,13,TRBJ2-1,CASSSGVAGKQFF,TGTGCCAGCAGCAGTGGGGTAGCGGGCAAGCAGTTCTTC
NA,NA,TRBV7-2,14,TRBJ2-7,CASSLRTGTYEQYF,TGTGCCAGCAGCTTAAGGACGGGAACCTACGAGCAGTACTTC
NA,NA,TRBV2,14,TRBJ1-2,CASSVATANYGYTF,TGTGCCAGCAGTGTAGCTACGGCTAACTATGGCTACACCTTC
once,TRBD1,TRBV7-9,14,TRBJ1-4,CASSPDRAGEKLFF,TGTGCCAGCAGCCCCGACAGGGCGGGTGAAAAACTGTTTTTT
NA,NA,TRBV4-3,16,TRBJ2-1,CASSQVSGTGYNEQFF,TGCGCCAGCAGCCAGGTTAGCGGGACAGGGTACAATGAGCAGTTCTTC
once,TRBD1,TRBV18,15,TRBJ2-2,CASSLGQLNTGELFF,TGTGCCAGCTCACTGGGACAGTTAAACACCGGGGAGCTGTTTTTT
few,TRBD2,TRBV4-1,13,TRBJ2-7,CASRQGLGYEQYF,TGCGCCAGCAGGCAGGGACTAGGCTACGAGCAGTACTTC